The next 21 T cell receptor beta chains were all read from a single sample in a study of T-cell reconstitution after alpha-beta-depleted transplantation in children (dated by TCRdb to the mid-2010s). The library was obtained by PCR. Instrument used: Illumina HiSeq 2500. TCR library preparation used molecular barcoding, with unique molecular identifiers applied to normalize quantification of the TCRbeta repertoire. Using fastp trimming at Q25 and MiXCR clonotype assembly, TCRdb reanalyzed the public sequencing data and kept in-frame beta chains. All rows with the same CDR3 protein become a single entry with the most common DNA and genes. This sample has fewer than 550,000 distinct CDR3 sequences in its table, and roughly a tenth of those were observed once. The ten most abundant clones make up about 5% of the sample. This sample comprised PBMCs from the stem cell graft donor, obtained from the stem cell graft. Every receptor here comes from a human donor who donated a stem cell graft to a child with acute myeloid leukemia.

V and J are TRBV7-2 and TRBJ2-1, with TRBD2 matching over 8 bases. CDR1 and CDR2 from the germline V gene are SGHTA and FQGNSA. CDR3 length equals 17 residues. V was clipped by 5 bases and J by 3 bases; unmatched bases: 12. In nucleotides, the CDR3 is TGTGCCAGCAGCCGGGAGGGACCCCCCTTTTACTACAATGAGCAGTTCTTC. Translation gives CASSREGPPFYYNEQFF.

Comments on this clonotype: This may arise from a read error, as a much more abundant clone is one base away. The chain has TRBV5-1 and TRBJ2-3; 9 bases align to TRBD1. Germline V gene sequence: CDR1 SGHRS, CDR2 YFSETQ. The CDR3 contains 14 residues. CDR3 region: CASSLRTGEDTRYF. In DNA form, the CDR3 reads TGCGCCAGCAGCTTGAGGACAGGGGAAGATACGCGGTATTTT.

The chain uses TRBV20-1 and TRBJ1-2; 8 nucleotides agree with TRBD1. The CDR3 has 16 amino acids. Germline-derived CDR1 and CDR2 are DFQATT and SNEGSKA (reference sequence). The V segment lost 3 bases and the J segment 2 bases; nucleotides outside the gene matches: 11. CDR3 loop: CSASSLSTGENYGYTF. The CDR3 DNA reads as TGCAGTGCTAGTTCTCTCTCGACAGGGGAGAACTATGGCTACACCTTC.

V is TRBV27 and J is TRBJ2-6, with no clear D. Trimming left V 0 bases short and J 1 base short, with 10 bases between. The CDR3 is 17 residues long. Germline values: CDR1 MNHEY, CDR2 SMNVEV (reference sequence). CDR3 sequence (DNA): TGTGCCAGCAGTTTATCTCGCCTCAGGTCTGGGGCCAACGTCCTGACTTTC. This sequence encodes CASSLSRLRSGANVLTF.

There are a few counts of this clonotype. The chain has TRBV9 and TRBJ2-7; D may match TRBD1 or TRBD2 (5 bases each). The CDR3 has 12 residues. Per the germline V gene, CDR1 is SGDLS and CDR2 is YYNGEE. V lost 4 bases to trimming and J lost 5 bases, with 10 bases between them. This CDR3 is CASSPLGDEQYF. The CDR3 bases are TGTGCCAGCAGCCCCCTGGGGGACGAGCAGTACTTC.

This clonotype was seen repeatedly, ten times or more. The V and J genes are TRBV11-2 and TRBJ1-1, with D unresolved. Germline CDR1 and CDR2: SGHAT and FQNNGV. The CDR3 runs 16 residues. V was pared by 1 base and J by 0 bases, with 12 bases between. CDR3 amino acids: CASSLVGNSMNTEAFF. CDR3 nucleotide sequence: TGTGCCAGCAGCTTAGTGGGCAATTCAATGAACACTGAAGCTTTCTTT.

This clonotype appeared once. The conserved phenylalanine or tryptophan is not found at the CDR3 terminus, so this likely reflects a read error. The V call is TRBV20-1, the J call TRBJ2-1, with D perhaps TRBD2 (5 bases). The CDR3 has 11 residues. Germline-derived CDR1 and CDR2 are DFQATT and SNEGSKA (reference sequence). V gave up 3 bases and J gave up 10 bases, with 10 bases separating them. The CDR3 spells CSASESGEQFL. The CDR3 coding sequence is TGCAGTGCTAGTGAGTCGGGAGAGCAGTTCTTG.

The rearrangement links TRBV5-1 to TRBJ2-1, with D possibly matching TRBD2 (6 bases). This CDR3 comprises 11 residues. Germline V gives CDR1 SGHRS, CDR2 YFSETQ. The ends were cut back, 3 bases at V and 10 bases at J, with 8 bases in the middle. For the CDR3, the DNA is TGCGCCAGCAGCTGGGGGGTCGAGCAGTTCTTC. Amino acid sequence: CASSWGVEQFF.

The CDR3 spells CASTPLQDTEAFF. The CDR3 coding sequence is TGTGCCAGCACCCCTCTACAGGACACTGAAGCTTTCTTT. The chain has TRBV7-9 and TRBJ1-1; a weak D match, TRBD1 (5 bases). The CDR3 has 13 amino acids. The V gene lost 7 bases and the J gene lost 3 bases, with 12 bases spanning the gap. Germline V gene lookup returns CDR1 SEHNR and CDR2 FQNEAQ (reference sequence).

This clonotype has only a few counts. This chain connects TRBV5-8 to TRBJ2-5; the D gene is possibly TRBD1 (6 bases). The germline V gene encodes CDR1 SGHTS and CDR2 YDEGEE. V lost 3 bases and J 5 bases, leaving 17 bases between the germline ends. The CDR3 consists of 15 residues. Here the CDR3 reads CASSSGDDQGETQYF. The CDR3 DNA reads as TGTGCCAGCAGCTCCGGGGACGATCAGGGGGAGACCCAGTACTTC. Looking up the rest from reference TRBV5-8 and TRBJ2-5 gives the full variable domain: EAGVTQSPTHLIKTRGQQATLRCSPISGHTSVYWYQQALGLGLQFLLWYDEGEERNRGNFPPRFSGRQFPNYSSELNVNALELEDSALYLCASSSGDDQGETQYFGPGTRLLVL.

The chain joins TRBV12-3 or TRBV12-4 to TRBJ1-1, with D unclear. The CDR3 has 15 residues. The V end lost 2 bases, the J end lost 1 base, and 11 bases lay between the germline ends. The CDR3, as DNA: TGTGCCAGCAGTTTATACGGTTACTCGAACACTGAAGCTTTCTTT. Its protein product is CASSLYGYSNTEAFF.

The DNA of the CDR3 is TGTGCCAGCAGCTTTCCCAACAGGGGGGGGAACACTGAAGCTTTCTTT. This sequence encodes CASSFPNRGGNTEAFF. The V gene is TRBV7-2, the J gene TRBJ1-1; 8 bases match TRBD1. J was trimmed by 1 base and V by 3 bases; bases with no gene match: 7. The CDR3 consists of 16 residues. Germline V gene sequence: CDR1 SGHTA, CDR2 FQGNSA.

There are a few counts of this clonotype. The chain is built from TRBV9 and TRBJ2-1; tentative D call: TRBD2 (5 bases). V lost 4 bases, J lost 2 bases, and 13 bases lay in between. There are 15 residues in the CDR3. Germline-derived CDR1 and CDR2 are SGDLS and YYNGEE. The CDR3 DNA reads as TGTGCCAGCAGCCCCAGGATCGGGGCCTACAATGAGCAGTTCTTC. This translates into CASSPRIGAYNEQFF.

The CDR3 nucleotides are TGCAGCGTTGCTCCAGGGAGCGCTCAAGAGACCCAGTACTTC. This gives the protein CSVAPGSAQETQYF. The J gene is TRBJ2-5, the V gene TRBV29-1, with D perhaps given as TRBD1 or TRBD2 (5 bases each). CDR3 length: 14 amino acids. Germline V CDR1 and CDR2: SQVTM, ANQGSEA. Trimming took 4 bases from V and 2 from J, leaving 14 bases between them.

This clonotype appeared many times. This chain joins TRBV20-1 and TRBJ2-3; D remains ambiguous. The V and J ends lost 4 bases and 5 bases respectively, with 19 bases between them. The germline gives CDR1 DFQATT, CDR2 SNEGSKA (reference sequence). The CDR3 runs 15 residues. The CDR3 loop is CSAKFYTRWEDTQYF. CDR3 DNA sequence: TGCAGTGCTAAGTTTTACACAAGGTGGGAAGATACGCAGTATTTT.

In this sample, this clonotype turned up a few times. The genes are TRBV29-1 and TRBJ2-3; a possible D gene is TRBD2 (5 bases). The length of the CDR3 is 15 residues. Trimming left V 7 bases short and J 2 bases short, with 19 bases between. In germline, CDR1 is SQVTM, CDR2 ANQGSEA. The CDR3 sequence: CSAPGKDFVTDTQYF. The CDR3 DNA is TGCAGCGCTCCGGGGAAGGATTTTGTCACAGATACGCAGTATTTT.

This clonotype appeared a few times. The chain links TRBV5-6 to TRBJ1-5; no definite D call. The CDR3 runs to 15 residues. V was trimmed by 0 bases and J by 2 bases, leaving 9 bases between them. CDR1 and CDR2 (germline): SGHDT, YYEEEE. Written as DNA, the CDR3 is TGTGCCAGCAGCTTGGGGACGGTAGGCAATCAGCCCCAGCATTTT. Translation: CASSLGTVGNQPQHF.

V is TRBV6-1 and J is TRBJ2-7, with D perhaps TRBD1 (6 bases). Germline V gene sequence: CDR1 MNHNS, CDR2 SASEGT. Trimming removed 6 bases at V and 2 bases at J, with 11 bases between. This CDR3 is 13 amino acids long. The CDR3 coding sequence is TGTGCCAGCAGGTTCGAGGGGGCCTACGAGCAGTACTTC. Protein: CASRFEGAYEQYF.

The table lists this clonotype with a few counts. V usage is TRBV5-1 and J usage is TRBJ2-5; no clear D. CDR1 is SGHRS, CDR2 YFSETQ, per germline. CDR3 length: 13 residues. Deletions cut 0 bases from V and 2 bases from J, with 5 bases between. The CDR3 DNA reads TGCGCCAGCAGCTTGGACAGACAAGAGACCCAGTACTTC. This codes for CASSLDRQETQYF.

This clonotype was seen a handful of times. The rearrangement joins TRBV29-1 to TRBJ2-5; D may be TRBD1 (6 bases). CDR1 is SQVTM, CDR2 ANQGSEA, per germline. The V gene lost 4 bases and the J gene lost 1 base, with 13 bases spanning the gap. This CDR3 is 14 amino acids long. This CDR3 is CSVVGQGSQETQYF. The CDR3 DNA is TGCAGCGTTGTTGGGCAGGGGAGCCAAGAGACCCAGTACTTC.

This chain connects TRBV29-1 to TRBJ2-1; 7 nucleotides align to TRBD1. V trimming: 8 bases; J trimming: 4 bases; junction bases outside the gene matches: 11. Germline CDR1 and CDR2: SQVTM and ANQGSEA. The CDR3 is made up of 14 amino acids. This CDR3 reads CSSGEGATYNEQFF. Here the CDR3 DNA reads TGCAGCTCGGGCGAGGGGGCGACGTACAATGAGCAGTTCTTC.